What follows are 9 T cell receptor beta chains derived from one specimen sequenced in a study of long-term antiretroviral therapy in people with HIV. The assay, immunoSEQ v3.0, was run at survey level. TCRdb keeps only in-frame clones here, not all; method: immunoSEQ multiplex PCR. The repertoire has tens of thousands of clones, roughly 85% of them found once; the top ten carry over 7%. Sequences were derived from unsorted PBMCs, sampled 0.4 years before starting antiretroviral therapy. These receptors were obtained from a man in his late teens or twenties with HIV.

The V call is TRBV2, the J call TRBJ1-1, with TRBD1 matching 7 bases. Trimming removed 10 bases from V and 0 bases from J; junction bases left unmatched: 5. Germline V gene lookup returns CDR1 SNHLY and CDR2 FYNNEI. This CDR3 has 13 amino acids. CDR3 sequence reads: CATKTGLNTEAFF. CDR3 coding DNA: TGTGCCACTAAGACAGGGCTGAACACTGAAGCTTTCTTT.

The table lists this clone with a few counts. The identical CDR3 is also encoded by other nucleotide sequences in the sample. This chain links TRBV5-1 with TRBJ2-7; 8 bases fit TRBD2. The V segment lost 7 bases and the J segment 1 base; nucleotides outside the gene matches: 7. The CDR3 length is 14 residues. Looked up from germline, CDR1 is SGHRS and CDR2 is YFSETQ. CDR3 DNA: TGCGCCAGCTCGGTCAGCGGGGGTTCCTACGAGCAGTACTTC. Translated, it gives CASSVSGGSYEQYF.

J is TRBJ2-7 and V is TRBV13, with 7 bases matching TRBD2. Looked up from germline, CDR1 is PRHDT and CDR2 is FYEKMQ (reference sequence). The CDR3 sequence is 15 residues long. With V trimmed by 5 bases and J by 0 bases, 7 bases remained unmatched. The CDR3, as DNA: TGTGCCAGCAGCCCACAAGGGGAGGGCTCCTACGAGCAGTACTTC. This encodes CASSPQGEGSYEQYF.

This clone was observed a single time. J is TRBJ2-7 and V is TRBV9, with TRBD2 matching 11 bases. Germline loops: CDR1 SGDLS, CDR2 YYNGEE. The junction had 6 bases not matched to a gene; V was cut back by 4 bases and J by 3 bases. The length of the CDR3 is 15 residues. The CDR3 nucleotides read TGTGCCAGCAGCCCCACCGGGACTAGCGGCTACGAGCAGTACTTC. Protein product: CASSPTGTSGYEQYF.

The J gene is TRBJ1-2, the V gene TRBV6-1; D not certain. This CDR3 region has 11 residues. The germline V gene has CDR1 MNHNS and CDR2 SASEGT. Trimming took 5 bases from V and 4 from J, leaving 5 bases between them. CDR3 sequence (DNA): TGTGCCAGCAGTTTCCGCTATGGCTACACCTTC. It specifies CASSFRYGYTF.

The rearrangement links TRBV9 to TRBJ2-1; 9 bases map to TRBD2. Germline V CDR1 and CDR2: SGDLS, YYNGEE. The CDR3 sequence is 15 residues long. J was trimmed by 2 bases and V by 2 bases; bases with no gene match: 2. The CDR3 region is CASSVSGSPYNEQFF. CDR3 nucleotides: TGTGCCAGCAGCGTTAGCGGGAGCCCCTACAATGAGCAGTTCTTC.

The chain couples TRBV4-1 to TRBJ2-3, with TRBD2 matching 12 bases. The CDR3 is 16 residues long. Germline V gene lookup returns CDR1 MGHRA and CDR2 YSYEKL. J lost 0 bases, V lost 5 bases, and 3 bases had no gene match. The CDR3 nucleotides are TGCGCCAGCAGCTACGGGACTAGCGGGAGCACAGATACGCAGTATTTT. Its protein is CASSYGTSGSTDTQYF.

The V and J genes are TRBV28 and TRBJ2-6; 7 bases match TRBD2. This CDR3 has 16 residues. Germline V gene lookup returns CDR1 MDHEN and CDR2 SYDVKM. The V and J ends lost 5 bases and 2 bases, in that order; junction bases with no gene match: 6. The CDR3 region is CASSASGGAGANVLTF. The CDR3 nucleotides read TGTGCCAGCAGTGCGTCGGGGGGAGCTGGGGCCAACGTCCTGACTTTC.

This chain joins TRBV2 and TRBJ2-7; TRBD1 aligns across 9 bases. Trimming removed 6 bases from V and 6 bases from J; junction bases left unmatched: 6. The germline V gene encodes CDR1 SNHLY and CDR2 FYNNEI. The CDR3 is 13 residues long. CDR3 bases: TGTGCCAGCAGCGGCGGGACAGGGCGCGAGCAGTACTTC. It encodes CASSGGTGREQYF.